The rows below give T cell receptor beta chains drawn from one sample of a study of T-cell memory formation after mild COVID-19. TCRdb used MiXCR to reprocess the 5' RACE reads, holding one entry per CDR3 protein. The sample holds 560,000 or so distinct CDR3 sequences; 17% are singletons and the top ten take just over 8%. Source material: PBMCs or a T cell subset sorted from them (not recorded which). The receptors were sampled from an adult woman who had mild COVID-19 (a few samples of this study predate the infection). Cell type and time point are not known. Each CDR3 is given with its conserved first and last residue. Fields, in order: J gene, D gene, clone size, V gene, CDR3 protein, CDR3 DNA. The D gene is left open where the match is weak. Clone size is not always given. Where it is, it says once, few, many or a class for expanded clones.

TRBJ2-3,TRBD2,.,TRBV20-1,CSADGTSGGIDTQYF,TGCAGTGCCGACGGGACTAGCGGGGGTATAGATACGCAGTATTTT
TRBJ2-1,.,few,TRBV12-3/TRBV12-4,CASSPGPLGFYEQFF,TGTGCCAGCAGTCCGGGCCCCCTGGGGTTCTATGAGCAGTTCTTC
TRBJ2-7,TRBD2,.,TRBV12-3/TRBV12-4,CASRPGLAENYEQYF,TGTGCCAGCAGACCTGGACTAGCGGAGAACTACGAGCAGTACTTC
TRBJ2-7,.,few,TRBV4-2,CASSPRQAYEQYF,TGTGCCAGCAGCCCTAGACAGGCCTACGAGCAGTACTTC
TRBJ1-1,.,few,TRBV6-5,CASSVTGYTEAFF,TGTGCCAGCAGCGTAACAGGGTACACTGAAGCTTTCTTT
TRBJ2-1,.,few,TRBV29-1,CSASTGLRYNEQFF,TGCAGCGCATCGACAGGTTTAAGATACAATGAGCAGTTCTTC
TRBJ2-5,.,few,TRBV19,CASRGTDVISETQYF,TGTGCCAGTAGGGGGACTGATGTGATTTCGGAGACCCAGTACTTC
TRBJ2-7,TRBD2,.,TRBV29-1,CSGTLAGDYEQYF,TGCAGCGGTACACTAGCGGGGGACTACGAGCAGTACTTC
TRBJ2-1,.,few,TRBV5-6,CASSSRLWHEQFF,TGTGCCAGCAGCAGCCGTTTGTGGCATGAGCAGTTCTTC
TRBJ2-4,.,few,TRBV6-5,CASSPREVVAKNIQYF,TGTGCCAGCAGCCCGCGCGAGGTAGTAGCCAAAAACATTCAGTACTTC
TRBJ1-2,.,.,TRBV7-2,CASTWGSMGGDNYGYTF,TGTGCCAGCACCTGGGGTTCGATGGGCGGTGATAACTATGGCTACACCTTC
TRBJ1-3,.,.,TRBV14,CASSQYKFSGDTIYF,TGTGCCAGCAGCCAATATAAGTTTTCCGGGGACACCATATATTTT
TRBJ2-5,.,few,TRBV11-2,CASSWGRQAQETQYF,TGTGCCAGCAGCTGGGGTCGGCAGGCCCAAGAGACCCAGTACTTC
TRBJ1-5,TRBD1,.,TRBV12-3/TRBV12-4,CASSPPGTGYQPQHF,TGTGCCAGCAGTCCACCCGGGACAGGGTATCAGCCCCAGCATTTT
TRBJ1-6,TRBD1,few,TRBV20-1,CSARDNGQGGNSPLHF,TGCAGTGCTAGAGATAATGGTCAGGGGGGTAATTCACCCCTCCACTTT
TRBJ2-1,TRBD2,many,TRBV5-1,CASSLDLAGIEVEQFF,TGCGCCAGCAGCTTGGACCTAGCGGGAATAGAGGTTGAGCAGTTCTTC
TRBJ2-1,.,.,TRBV29-1,CSVEEWSGQRRGEQFF,TGCAGCGTTGAAGAATGGTCGGGTCAGCGGCGGGGTGAGCAGTTCTTC
TRBJ2-1,.,few,TRBV12-3/TRBV12-4,CASSFGQIYNEQFF,TGTGCCAGCAGTTTTGGACAGATATACAATGAGCAGTTCTTC
TRBJ2-5,.,.,TRBV29-1,CSVEDPAVNQETQYF,TGCAGCGTTGAAGACCCAGCGGTCAACCAAGAGACCCAGTACTTC
TRBJ2-3,.,.,TRBV6-5,CASSPGQILGTQYF,TGTGCCAGCAGCCCCGGACAGATCCTCGGTACGCAGTATTTT
TRBJ2-3,TRBD1,.,TRBV6-2/TRBV6-3,CASSYRRGTGNPITDTQYF,TGTGCCAGCAGTTACAGGAGAGGGACAGGGAACCCAATCACAGATACGCAGTATTTT
TRBJ2-6,.,few,TRBV10-3,CAISKPSGANVLTF,TGTGCCATCAGTAAACCCTCTGGGGCCAACGTCCTGACTTTC
TRBJ1-2,.,.,TRBV20-1,CSALPGFGDTF,TGCAGTGCTCTTCCCGGATTCGGGGACACCTTC
TRBJ2-7,TRBD1,few,TRBV29-1,CSVEALGTGPSYEQYF,TGCAGCGTTGAAGCACTCGGGACAGGGCCTTCCTACGAGCAGTACTTC
TRBJ1-4,.,few,TRBV4-1,CASSQALQGLGEKLFF,TGCGCCAGCAGCCAAGCCTTACAGGGTTTAGGGGAAAAACTGTTTTTT
TRBJ2-3,.,many,TRBV7-2,CASSLDPSTDTQYF,TGTGCCAGCAGCTTAGACCCTAGCACAGATACGCAGTATTTT
TRBJ2-3,TRBD2,.,TRBV20-1,CSAKELAGDTDTQYF,TGCAGTGCCAAGGAACTAGCGGGGGACACAGATACGCAGTATTTT
TRBJ1-4,.,few,TRBV6-5,CASSSLGTTNEKLFF,TGTGCCAGCAGTTCCCTGGGGACAACTAATGAAAAACTGTTTTTT
TRBJ2-7,TRBD2,.,TRBV11-2,CASRGTSGNANPYEQYF,TGTGCCAGCAGGGGGACTAGCGGGAACGCCAACCCCTACGAGCAGTACTTC
TRBJ2-3,TRBD1,few,TRBV6-5,CASRFRQGSTDTQYF,TGTGCCAGCAGATTCCGACAGGGTAGCACAGATACGCAGTATTTT
TRBJ1-5,TRBD1,few,TRBV20-1,CSARDGRQGASQPQHF,TGCAGTGCTAGAGATGGGCGACAGGGGGCGAGTCAGCCCCAGCATTTT
TRBJ2-3,.,few,TRBV29-1,CSVEVWGGDTQYF,TGCAGCGTTGAAGTTTGGGGTGGGGATACGCAGTATTTT
TRBJ1-2,.,.,TRBV7-9,CASSLGLGSQGYTF,TGTGCCAGCAGCTTAGGGCTGGGGTCGCAGGGCTACACCTTC
TRBJ1-4,.,few,TRBV29-1,CSVEDQAIGEKLFF,TGCAGCGTTGAAGATCAGGCCATAGGTGAAAAACTGTTTTTT
TRBJ2-7,.,few,TRBV5-1,CASSLGVESAYEQYF,TGCGCCAGCAGCTTGGGCGTGGAAAGCGCGTACGAGCAGTACTTC
TRBJ2-1,.,many,TRBV7-3,CASSLNAGVNEQFF,TGTGCCAGCAGCTTAAACGCCGGGGTCAATGAGCAGTTCTTC
TRBJ1-1,.,.,TRBV20-1,CSAFAGNTEAFF,TGCAGTGCTTTCGCAGGGAACACTGAAGCTTTCTTT
TRBJ2-7,TRBD1,few,TRBV7-9,CASSLWDRVGTYPPYEQYF,TGTGCCAGCAGCTTATGGGACAGGGTTGGGACCTACCCACCCTACGAGCAGTACTTC
TRBJ2-1,TRBD2,few,TRBV7-3,CASSLRVVAGAYNEQFF,TGTGCCAGCAGCTTAAGGGTCGTAGCGGGAGCTTACAATGAGCAGTTCTTC
TRBJ1-5,.,few,TRBV28,CASSLGGVRQPQHF,TGTGCCAGCAGTTTAGGGGGCGTCCGTCAGCCCCAGCATTTT
TRBJ2-1,.,few,TRBV2,CASSESTGQYNEQFF,TGTGCCAGCAGTGAATCAACGGGGCAATACAATGAGCAGTTCTTC